This TCR beta chain was sequenced during a study of T cell responses to AZD1222 COVID-19 vaccine. The study's findings and limits: Compared with day 0, the breadth and depth of the Spike-specific TCR repertoire rose significantly after two doses of AZD1222. Without day 14 samples, only post-peak T cell repertoires were studied. As reported, nearly half of all spike-specific TCRs target variant regions that are unmutated. Just a handful of people given AZD1222 tested seropositive at baseline.

Concerning this clone itself: The antigen is not known.

Repertoires were generated with immunoSEQ multiplex PCR, while TCRdb's copy carries only in-frame clones and drops some. The sample consists of approximately 150,000 clones, 88% of them appearing once. This CDR3 region has 14 residues. Germline V gives CDR1 SEHNR, CDR2 FQNEAQ (reference sequence). Trimming left V 1 base short and J 1 base short, with 5 bases between. The chain links TRBV7-9 to TRBJ1-3; D call uncertain. This sample comprised peripheral blood, obtained 28 days after the second dose of the MenACWY control vaccine. This TCR came from an adult who received the MenACWY meningococcal vaccine as a control. The CDR3 loop reads CASSLVTSGNTIYF. In DNA form, the CDR3 reads TGTGCCAGCAGCTTAGTGACTTCTGGAAACACCATATATTTT.